This TCR beta chain originates from a study of cytomegalovirus exposure and HLA in healthy donors. It was with 60 Vbeta and 13 Jbeta primers that the PCR ran. Method: immunoSEQ multiplex PCR; TCRdb's copy keeps in-frame clones and lacks some. The table includes about 200,000 clones, about 80% detected once. This CDR3 comprises 14 residues. Germline loops: CDR1 SGHKS, CDR2 YYEKEE (reference sequence). V dropped 2 bases and J dropped 4; count of bases not matched to a gene: 6. The sequence was obtained from a man aged 18 to 30 in good health and CMV-seronegative. The sample comprised PBMCs. The rearrangement uses TRBV5-5 and TRBJ2-7; TRBD1 aligns across 7 bases. CDR3 loop: CASSFEGAQYEQYF. The CDR3 DNA reads as TGTGCCAGCAGCTTTGAGGGGGCGCAGTACGAGCAGTACTTC.